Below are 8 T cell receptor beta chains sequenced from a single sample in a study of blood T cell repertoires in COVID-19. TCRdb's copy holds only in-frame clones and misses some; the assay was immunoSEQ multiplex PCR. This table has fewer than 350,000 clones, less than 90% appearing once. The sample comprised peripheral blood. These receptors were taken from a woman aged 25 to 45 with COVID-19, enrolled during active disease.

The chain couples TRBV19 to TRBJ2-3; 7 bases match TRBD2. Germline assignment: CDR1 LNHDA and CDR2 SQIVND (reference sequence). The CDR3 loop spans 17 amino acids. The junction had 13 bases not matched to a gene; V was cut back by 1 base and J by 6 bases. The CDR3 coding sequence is TGTGCCAGTAGTATAGGTTGGACGGGGGGTGCTTGGGATACGCAGTATTTT. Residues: CASSIGWTGGAWDTQYF.

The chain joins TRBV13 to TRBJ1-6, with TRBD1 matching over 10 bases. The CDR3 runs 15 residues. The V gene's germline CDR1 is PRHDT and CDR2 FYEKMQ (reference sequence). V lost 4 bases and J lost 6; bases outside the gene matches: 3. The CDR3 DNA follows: TGTGCCAGCAGCTCCCGGGACAGGGGTAATTCACCCCTCCACTTT. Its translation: CASSSRDRGNSPLHF.

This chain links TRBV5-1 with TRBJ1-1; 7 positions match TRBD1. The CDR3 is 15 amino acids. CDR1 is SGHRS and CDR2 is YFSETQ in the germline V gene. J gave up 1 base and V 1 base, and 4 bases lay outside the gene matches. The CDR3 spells CASSLRQGPNTEAFF. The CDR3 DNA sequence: TGCGCCAGCAGCTTGCGACAGGGCCCGAACACTGAAGCTTTCTTT.

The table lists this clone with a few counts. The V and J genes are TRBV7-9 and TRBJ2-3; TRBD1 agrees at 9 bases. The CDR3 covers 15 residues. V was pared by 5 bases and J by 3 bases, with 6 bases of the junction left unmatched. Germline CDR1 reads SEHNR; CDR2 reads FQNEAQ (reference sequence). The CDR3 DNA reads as TGTGCCAGCAGCCCACGGGGGACAGGGACAGATACGCAGTATTTT. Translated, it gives CASSPRGTGTDTQYF.

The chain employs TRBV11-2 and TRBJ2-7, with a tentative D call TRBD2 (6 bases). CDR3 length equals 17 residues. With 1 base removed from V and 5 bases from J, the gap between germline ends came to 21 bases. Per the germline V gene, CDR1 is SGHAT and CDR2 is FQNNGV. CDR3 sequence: CASSLGWEAPMPHEQYF. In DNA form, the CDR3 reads TGTGCCAGCAGCTTAGGATGGGAGGCCCCTATGCCCCACGAGCAGTACTTC.

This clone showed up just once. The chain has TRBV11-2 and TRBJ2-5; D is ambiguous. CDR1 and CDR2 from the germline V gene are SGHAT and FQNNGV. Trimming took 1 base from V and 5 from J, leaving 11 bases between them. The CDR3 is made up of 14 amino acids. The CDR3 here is CASSLGSSSETQYF. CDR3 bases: TGTGCCAGCAGCTTAGGTAGTAGCAGCGAGACCCAGTACTTC.

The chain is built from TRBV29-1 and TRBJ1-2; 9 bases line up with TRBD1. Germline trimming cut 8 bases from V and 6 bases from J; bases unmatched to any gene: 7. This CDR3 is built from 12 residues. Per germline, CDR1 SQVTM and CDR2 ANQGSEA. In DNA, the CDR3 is TGCAGCACCCGGACAGGGGCTGATGGCTACACCTTC. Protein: CSTRTGADGYTF.

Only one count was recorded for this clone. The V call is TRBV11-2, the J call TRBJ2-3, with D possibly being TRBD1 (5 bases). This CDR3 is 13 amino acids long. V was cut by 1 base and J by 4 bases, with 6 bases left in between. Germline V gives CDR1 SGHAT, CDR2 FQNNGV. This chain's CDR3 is CASSLVGPDTQYF. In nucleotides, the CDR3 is TGTGCCAGCAGCTTAGTGGGGCCAGATACGCAGTATTTT.